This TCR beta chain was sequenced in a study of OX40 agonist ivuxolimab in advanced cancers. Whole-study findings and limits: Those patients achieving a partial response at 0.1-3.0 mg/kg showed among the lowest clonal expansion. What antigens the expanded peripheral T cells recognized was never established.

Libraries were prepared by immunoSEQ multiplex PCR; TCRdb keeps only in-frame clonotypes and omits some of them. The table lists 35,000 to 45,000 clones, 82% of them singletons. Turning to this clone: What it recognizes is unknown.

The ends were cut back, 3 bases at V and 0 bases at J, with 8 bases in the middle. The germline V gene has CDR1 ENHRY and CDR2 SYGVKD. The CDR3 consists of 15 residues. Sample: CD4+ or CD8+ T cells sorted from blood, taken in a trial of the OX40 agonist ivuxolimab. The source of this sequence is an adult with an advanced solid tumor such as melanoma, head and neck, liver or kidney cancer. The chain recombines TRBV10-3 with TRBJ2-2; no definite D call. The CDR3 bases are TGTGCCATCAGTGACACAGCTACGAACACCGGGGAGCTGTTTTTT. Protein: CAISDTATNTGELFF.